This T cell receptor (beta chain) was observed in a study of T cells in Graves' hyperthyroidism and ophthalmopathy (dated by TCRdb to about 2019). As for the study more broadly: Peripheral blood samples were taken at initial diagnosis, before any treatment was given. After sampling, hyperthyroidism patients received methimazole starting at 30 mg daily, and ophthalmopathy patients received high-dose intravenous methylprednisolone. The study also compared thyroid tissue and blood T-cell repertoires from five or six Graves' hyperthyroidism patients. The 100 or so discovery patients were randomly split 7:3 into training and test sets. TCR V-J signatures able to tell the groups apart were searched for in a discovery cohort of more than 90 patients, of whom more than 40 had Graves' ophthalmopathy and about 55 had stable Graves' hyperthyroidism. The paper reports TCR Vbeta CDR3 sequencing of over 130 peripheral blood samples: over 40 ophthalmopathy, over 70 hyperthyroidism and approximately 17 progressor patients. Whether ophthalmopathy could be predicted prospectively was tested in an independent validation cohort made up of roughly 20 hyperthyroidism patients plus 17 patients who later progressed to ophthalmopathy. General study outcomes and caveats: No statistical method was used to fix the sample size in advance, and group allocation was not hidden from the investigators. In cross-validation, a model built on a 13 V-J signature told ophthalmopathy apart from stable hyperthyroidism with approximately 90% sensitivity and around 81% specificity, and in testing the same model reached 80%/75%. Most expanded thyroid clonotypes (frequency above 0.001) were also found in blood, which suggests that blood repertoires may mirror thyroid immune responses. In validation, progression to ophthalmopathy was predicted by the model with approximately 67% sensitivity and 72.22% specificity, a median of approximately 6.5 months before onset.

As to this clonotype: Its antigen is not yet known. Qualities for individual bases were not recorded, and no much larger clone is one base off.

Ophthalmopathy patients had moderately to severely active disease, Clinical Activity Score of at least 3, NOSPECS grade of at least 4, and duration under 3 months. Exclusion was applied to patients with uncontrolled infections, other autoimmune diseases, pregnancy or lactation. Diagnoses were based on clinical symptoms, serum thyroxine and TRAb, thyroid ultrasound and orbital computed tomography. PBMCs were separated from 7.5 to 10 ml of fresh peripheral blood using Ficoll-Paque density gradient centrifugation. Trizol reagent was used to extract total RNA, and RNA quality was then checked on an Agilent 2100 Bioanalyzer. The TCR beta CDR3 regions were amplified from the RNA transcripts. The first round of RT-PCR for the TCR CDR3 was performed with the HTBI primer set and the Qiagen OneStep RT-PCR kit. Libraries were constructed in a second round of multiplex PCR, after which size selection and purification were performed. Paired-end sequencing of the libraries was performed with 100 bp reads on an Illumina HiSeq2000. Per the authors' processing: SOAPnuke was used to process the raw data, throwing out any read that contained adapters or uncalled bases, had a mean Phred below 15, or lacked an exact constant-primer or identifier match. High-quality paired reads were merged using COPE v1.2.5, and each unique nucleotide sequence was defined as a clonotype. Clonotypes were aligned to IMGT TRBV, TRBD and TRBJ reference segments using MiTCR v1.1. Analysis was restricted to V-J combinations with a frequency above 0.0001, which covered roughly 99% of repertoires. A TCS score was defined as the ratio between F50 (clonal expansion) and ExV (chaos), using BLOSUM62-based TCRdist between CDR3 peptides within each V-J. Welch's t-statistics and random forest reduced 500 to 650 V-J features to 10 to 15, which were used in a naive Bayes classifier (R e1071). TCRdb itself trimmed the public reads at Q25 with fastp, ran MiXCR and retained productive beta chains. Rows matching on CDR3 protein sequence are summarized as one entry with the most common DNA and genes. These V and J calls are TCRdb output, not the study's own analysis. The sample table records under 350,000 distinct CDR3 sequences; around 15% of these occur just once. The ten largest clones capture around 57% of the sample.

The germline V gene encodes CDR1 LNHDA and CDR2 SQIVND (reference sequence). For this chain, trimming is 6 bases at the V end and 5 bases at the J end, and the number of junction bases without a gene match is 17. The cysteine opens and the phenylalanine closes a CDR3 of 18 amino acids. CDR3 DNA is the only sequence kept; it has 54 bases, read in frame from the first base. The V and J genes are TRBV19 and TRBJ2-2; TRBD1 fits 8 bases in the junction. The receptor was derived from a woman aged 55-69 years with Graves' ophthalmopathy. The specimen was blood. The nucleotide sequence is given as TGTGCCAGTAGCCCGGGACAGGCTCCCTCTGTATTGACCGGGGAGCTGTTTTTT. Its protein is CASSPGQAPSVLTGELFF.